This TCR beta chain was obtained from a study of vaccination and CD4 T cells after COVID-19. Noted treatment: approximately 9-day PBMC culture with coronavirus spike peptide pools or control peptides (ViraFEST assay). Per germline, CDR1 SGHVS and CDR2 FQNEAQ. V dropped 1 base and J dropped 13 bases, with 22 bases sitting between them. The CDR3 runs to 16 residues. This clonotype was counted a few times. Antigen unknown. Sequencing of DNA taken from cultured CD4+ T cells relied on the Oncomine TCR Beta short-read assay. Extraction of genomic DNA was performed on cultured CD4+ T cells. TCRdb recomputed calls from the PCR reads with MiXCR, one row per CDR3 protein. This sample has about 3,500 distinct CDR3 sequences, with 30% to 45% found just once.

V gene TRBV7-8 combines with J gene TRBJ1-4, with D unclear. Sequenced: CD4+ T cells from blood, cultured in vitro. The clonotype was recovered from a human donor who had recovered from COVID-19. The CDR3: CASSLVGSEGPLGLFF. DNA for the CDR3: TGTGCCAGCAGCTTAGTAGGGAGCGAGGGCCCTTTAGGACTGTTTTTT.